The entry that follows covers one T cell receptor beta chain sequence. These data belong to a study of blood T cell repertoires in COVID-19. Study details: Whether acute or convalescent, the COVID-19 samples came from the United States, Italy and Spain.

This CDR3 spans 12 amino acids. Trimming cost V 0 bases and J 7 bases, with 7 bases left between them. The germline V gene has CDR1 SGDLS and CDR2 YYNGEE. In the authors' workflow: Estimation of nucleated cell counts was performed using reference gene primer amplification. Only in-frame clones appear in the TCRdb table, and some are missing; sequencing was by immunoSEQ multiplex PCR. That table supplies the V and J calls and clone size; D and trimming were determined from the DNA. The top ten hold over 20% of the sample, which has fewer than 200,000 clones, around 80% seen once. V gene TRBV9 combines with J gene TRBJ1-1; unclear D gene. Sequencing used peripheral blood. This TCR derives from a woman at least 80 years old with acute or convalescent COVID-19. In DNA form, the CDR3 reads TGTGCCAGCAGCGTAGTGGCAAATGAAGCTTTCTTT. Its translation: CASSVVANEAFF.